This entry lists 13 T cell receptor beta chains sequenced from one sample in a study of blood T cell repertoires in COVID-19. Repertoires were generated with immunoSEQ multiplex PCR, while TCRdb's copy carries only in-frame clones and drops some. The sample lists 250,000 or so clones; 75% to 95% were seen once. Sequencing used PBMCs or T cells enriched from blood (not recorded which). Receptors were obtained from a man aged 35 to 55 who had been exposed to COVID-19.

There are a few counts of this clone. The CDR3 is CASSPESGFGELFF. The CDR3 DNA reads TGTGCCAGCAGCCCCGAGAGCGGATTCGGGGAGCTGTTTTTT. V is TRBV3-1 (or the pseudogene TRBV3-2) and J is TRBJ2-2; perhaps TRBD2 as D (5 bases). Germline V gene lookup returns CDR1 LGHDT and CDR2 YNNKEL (reference sequence). V lost 4 bases, J lost 7 bases, and 13 bases lay in between. There are 14 residues in the CDR3.

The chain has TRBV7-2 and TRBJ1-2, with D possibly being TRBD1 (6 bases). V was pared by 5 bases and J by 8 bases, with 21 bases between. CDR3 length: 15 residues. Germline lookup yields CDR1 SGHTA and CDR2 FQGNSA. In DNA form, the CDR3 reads TGTGCCAGCAGCCCTGTCAGGGGCCTTGGTAACGGCTACACCTTC. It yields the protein CASSPVRGLGNGYTF.

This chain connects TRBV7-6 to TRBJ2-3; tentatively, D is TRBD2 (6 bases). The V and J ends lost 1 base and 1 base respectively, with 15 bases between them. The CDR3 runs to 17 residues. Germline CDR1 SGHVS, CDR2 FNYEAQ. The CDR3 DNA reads TGTGCCAGCAGCTTAGATAGCGGTTATAGAGGCACAGATACGCAGTATTTT. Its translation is CASSLDSGYRGTDTQYF.

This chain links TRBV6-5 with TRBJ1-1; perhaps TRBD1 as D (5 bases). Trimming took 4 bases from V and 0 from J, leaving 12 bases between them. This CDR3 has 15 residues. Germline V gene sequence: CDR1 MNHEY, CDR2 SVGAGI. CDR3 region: CASSLFGQLNTEAFF. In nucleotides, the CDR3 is TGTGCCAGCAGTTTGTTTGGACAATTGAACACTGAAGCTTTCTTT.

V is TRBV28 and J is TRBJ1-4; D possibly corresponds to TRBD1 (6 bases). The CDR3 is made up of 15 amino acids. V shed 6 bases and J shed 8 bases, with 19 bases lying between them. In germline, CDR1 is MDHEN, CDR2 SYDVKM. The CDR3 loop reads CASSPLTGPDEKLFF. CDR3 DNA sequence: TGTGCCAGCAGCCCCTTGACAGGTCCAGACGAAAAACTGTTTTTT.

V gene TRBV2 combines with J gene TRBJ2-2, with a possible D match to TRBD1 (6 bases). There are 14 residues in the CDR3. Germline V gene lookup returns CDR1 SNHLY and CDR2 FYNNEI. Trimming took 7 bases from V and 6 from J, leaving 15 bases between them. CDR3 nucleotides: TGTGCCAGCATCGGGTCCCCAGGGGCCGGGGAGCTGTTTTTT. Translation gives CASIGSPGAGELFF.

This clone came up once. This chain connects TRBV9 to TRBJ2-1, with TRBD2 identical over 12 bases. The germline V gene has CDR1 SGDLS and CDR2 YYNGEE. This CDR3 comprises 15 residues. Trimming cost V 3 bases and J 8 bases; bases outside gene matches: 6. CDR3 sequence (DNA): TGTGCCAGCAGCGCTTGGACTAGCGGGAAGGATGAGCAGTTCTTC. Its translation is CASSAWTSGKDEQFF.

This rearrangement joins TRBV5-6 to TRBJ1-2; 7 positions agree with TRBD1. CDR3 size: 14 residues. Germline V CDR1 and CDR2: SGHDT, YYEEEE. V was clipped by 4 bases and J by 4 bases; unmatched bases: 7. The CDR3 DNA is TGTGCCAGCAGCCGGGAGGGGACAGTCTATGGCTACACCTTC. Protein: CASSREGTVYGYTF.

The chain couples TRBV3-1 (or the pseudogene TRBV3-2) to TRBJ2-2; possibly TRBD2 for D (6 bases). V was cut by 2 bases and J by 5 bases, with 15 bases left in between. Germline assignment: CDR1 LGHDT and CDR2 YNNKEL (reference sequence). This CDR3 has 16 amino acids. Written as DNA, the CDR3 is TGTGCCAGCAGCCAAACCCCGGGACTGGTAACCGGGGAGCTGTTTTTT. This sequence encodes CASSQTPGLVTGELFF.

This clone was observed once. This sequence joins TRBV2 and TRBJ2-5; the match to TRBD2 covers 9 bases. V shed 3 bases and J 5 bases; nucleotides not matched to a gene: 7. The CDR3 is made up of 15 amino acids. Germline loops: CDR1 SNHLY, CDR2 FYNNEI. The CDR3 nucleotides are TGTGCCAGCAGTGACGTTAGCGGGAGCCCGGAGACCCAGTACTTC. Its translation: CASSDVSGSPETQYF.

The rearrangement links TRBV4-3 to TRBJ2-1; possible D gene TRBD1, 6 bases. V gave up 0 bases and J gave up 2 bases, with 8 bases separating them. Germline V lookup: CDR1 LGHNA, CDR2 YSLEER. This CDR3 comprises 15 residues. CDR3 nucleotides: TGCGCCAGCAGCCAAGAAGACAGGACCTACAATGAGCAGTTCTTC. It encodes CASSQEDRTYNEQFF.

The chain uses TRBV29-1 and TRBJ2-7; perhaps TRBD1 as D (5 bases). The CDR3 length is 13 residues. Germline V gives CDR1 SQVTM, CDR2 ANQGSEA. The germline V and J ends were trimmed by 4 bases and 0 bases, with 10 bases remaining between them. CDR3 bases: TGCAGCGTTGGCCGGACAAACTCCTACGAGCAGTACTTC. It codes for CSVGRTNSYEQYF.

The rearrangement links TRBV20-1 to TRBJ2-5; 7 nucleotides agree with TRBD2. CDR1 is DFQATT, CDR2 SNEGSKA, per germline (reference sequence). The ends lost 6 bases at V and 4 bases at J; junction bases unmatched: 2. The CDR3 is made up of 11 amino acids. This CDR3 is CSAERGETQYF. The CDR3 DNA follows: TGCAGTGCGGAGCGGGGAGAGACCCAGTACTTC.